These 31 T cell receptor beta chains share one sample of origin, sequenced in a study of T cell changes during pregnancy in multiple sclerosis. Sequencing was performed with immunoSEQ multiplex PCR; in TCRdb, only in-frame clones are kept and a portion is missing. Seen here are about 33,000 clones, about nine tenths observed once, and the top ten hold 2.5% to 3%. The sequencing here drew on CD4+ T cells from peripheral blood mononuclear cells, taken in the third trimester of pregnancy. All receptors come from a female donor in good health, enrolled as a control in a pregnancy study.

The gene calls are TRBV11-1 and TRBJ1-5, with 7 nucleotides matching TRBD1. CDR1 is SGHAT and CDR2 is FQDESV in the germline V gene (reference sequence). Unmatched junction bases numbered 3, after V lost 3 bases and J lost 1 base. CDR3 length: 15 amino acids. CDR3 bases: TGTGCCAGCAGCTTGGGCAGGGGGAGCAATCAGCCCCAGCATTTT. Its translation is CASSLGRGSNQPQHF. Using reference TRBV11-1 and TRBJ1-5 for the parts outside the CDR3, the full variable domain is EAEVAQSPRYKITEKSQAVAFWCDPISGHATLYWYRQILGQGPELLVQFQDESVVDDSQLPKDRFSAERLKGVDSTLKIQPAELGDSAMYLCASSLGRGSNQPQHFGDGTRLSIL.

This clone was counted once. This chain joins TRBV4-3 and TRBJ1-4, with a weak D call TRBD1 (6 bases). Germline-derived CDR1 and CDR2 are LGHNA and YSLEER. This CDR3 spans 18 amino acids. Trimming took 3 bases from V and 0 from J, leaving 17 bases between them. CDR3 DNA sequence: TGCGCCAGCAGCCAGGGGGCGGTTACCTCTGCAACTAATGAAAAACTGTTTTTT. Translation: CASSQGAVTSATNEKLFF.

The chain links TRBV13 to TRBJ2-3; D may be TRBD2 (6 bases). The length of the CDR3 is 16 residues. Germline loops: CDR1 PRHDT, CDR2 FYEKMQ (reference sequence). Trimming removed 5 bases from V and 2 bases from J, with 17 bases in between. CDR3 amino acids: CASSPGRRATTDTQYF. For the CDR3, the DNA is TGTGCCAGCAGCCCGGGGAGGAGGGCTACCACAGATACGCAGTATTTT.

This chain links TRBV28 with TRBJ1-5; 7 positions match TRBD1. The CDR3 extends over 15 amino acids. The trim removed 3 bases at V and 6 bases at J, leaving 8 bases unmatched. The germline gives CDR1 MDHEN, CDR2 SYDVKM. DNA for the CDR3: TGTGCCAGCAGTTTCCGGGGCGACAGGGCTCAGCCCCAGCATTTT. Translated: CASSFRGDRAQPQHF.

The chain has TRBV28 and TRBJ2-1; 7 bases are a match to TRBD1. Looked up from germline, CDR1 is MDHEN and CDR2 is SYDVKM. The CDR3 contains 15 residues. The J segment lost 6 bases and the V segment lost 7 bases, leaving 12 bases of the junction unmatched. CDR3 protein: CASTRAPDRSNEQFF. The CDR3 DNA reads TGTGCCAGCACCAGGGCCCCGGACAGGTCCAATGAGCAGTTCTTC.

The chain combines TRBV15 with TRBJ1-4; 7 bases fit TRBD1. This CDR3 comprises 15 residues. V dropped 4 bases and J dropped 8; count of bases not matched to a gene: 10. The germline V gene encodes CDR1 LNHNV and CDR2 YYDKDF (reference sequence). The CDR3 loop reads CATSTRQGSGEKLFF. CDR3 DNA: TGTGCCACCAGCACCAGACAGGGAAGTGGGGAAAAACTGTTTTTT.

The chain recombines TRBV7-2 with TRBJ2-1; D remains ambiguous. Between the trimmed V and J ends, which lost 2 bases and 10 bases, there was a span of 6 bases. Germline V lookup: CDR1 SGHTA, CDR2 FQGNSA. The CDR3 covers 11 residues. The CDR3 DNA follows: TGTGCCAGCAGCTTAACGAGGGAGCAGTTCTTC. This gives the protein CASSLTREQFF.

This chain uses TRBV4-2 with TRBJ2-7, with 7 bases identical to TRBD2. V lost 4 bases, J lost 5 bases, and 8 bases stayed unmatched. This CDR3 region has 14 residues. Germline V gene lookup returns CDR1 LGHNA and CDR2 YNFKEQ. The CDR3 sequence: CASSPGATSHEQYF. In DNA, the CDR3 is TGTGCCAGCAGCCCCGGTGCGACTAGCCACGAGCAGTACTTC.

The rearrangement uses TRBV6-6 and TRBJ2-7; 8 bases map to TRBD2. Germline CDR1 MNHNY, CDR2 SVGAGI (reference sequence). Trimming at V came to 7 bases and at J to 2 bases, leaving 7 bases not matched to a gene. CDR3 length: 14 residues. CDR3 loop: CASTGPAGAYEQYF. CDR3 bases: TGTGCCAGCACCGGGCCAGCGGGAGCCTACGAGCAGTACTTC.

The chain links TRBV7-2 to TRBJ2-2; no reliable D call. V was clipped by 5 bases and J by 0 bases, with 13 bases between them. Germline lookup yields CDR1 SGHTA and CDR2 FQGNSA. The CDR3 contains 16 residues. The CDR3 sequence is CASSPSVRSNTGELFF. CDR3 in DNA: TGTGCCAGCAGCCCCTCGGTCCGGTCGAACACCGGGGAGCTGTTTTTT. Full variable domain (missing parts from reference TRBV7-2 and TRBJ2-2): GAGVSQSPSNKVTEKGKDVELRCDPISGHTALYWYRQSLGQGLEFLIYFQGNSAPDKSGLPSDRFSAERTGGSVSTLTIQRTQQEDSAVYLCASSPSVRSNTGELFFGEGSRLTVL.

The rearrangement uses TRBV5-4 and TRBJ2-3; no definite D call. The V end lost 2 bases, the J end lost 6 bases, and 7 bases lay between the germline ends. Per the germline V gene, CDR1 is SGHNT and CDR2 is YYREEE (reference sequence). CDR3 length equals 12 residues. The CDR3 DNA is TGTGCCAGCAGCTTCTATACGGATACGCAGTATTTT. Translating it yields CASSFYTDTQYF.

This clone is a singleton in its sample. The chain links TRBV28 to TRBJ2-7; a weak D match, TRBD2 (5 bases). This CDR3 is 15 amino acids long. In germline, CDR1 is MDHEN, CDR2 SYDVKM. The V and J ends lost 10 bases and 5 bases respectively, with 24 bases between them. CDR3 in amino acids: CAILPPPGTGNEQYF. As DNA, the CDR3 is TGTGCCATCCTCCCCCCACCGGGAACGGGCAACGAGCAGTACTTC. The complete variable domain, with remaining parts taken from reference TRBV28 and TRBJ2-7, reads DVKVTQSSRYLVKRTGEKVFLECVQDMDHENMFWYRQDPGLGLRLIYFSYDVKMKEKGDIPEGYSVSREKKERFSLILESASTNQTSMYLCAILPPPGTGNEQYFGPGTRLTVT.

This clone showed up just once. The chain is built from TRBV4-1 and TRBJ2-7; 7 bases agree with TRBD1. Germline values: CDR1 MGHRA, CDR2 YSYEKL. The junction had 6 bases not matched to a gene; V was cut back by 1 base and J by 9 bases. This CDR3 has 13 amino acids. The CDR3 coding sequence is TGCGCCAGCAGCCAAGTCACAGGGGATGGGCAGTACTTC. As protein: CASSQVTGDGQYF.

This sequence joins TRBV5-1 and TRBJ1-2; D is ambiguous. The CDR3 sequence is 11 residues long. V dropped 4 bases and J dropped 6 bases, with 7 bases sitting between them. Germline V gene lookup returns CDR1 SGHRS and CDR2 YFSETQ. This CDR3 reads CASSERNGYTF. As DNA, the CDR3 is TGCGCCAGCAGCGAGAGAAATGGCTACACCTTC.

The V and J genes are TRBV19 and TRBJ1-2; perhaps TRBD1 as D (6 bases). The V and J ends lost 1 base and 8 bases respectively, with 11 bases between them. The germline CDR1 and CDR2 sequences are LNHDA and SQIVND (reference sequence). This CDR3 comprises 13 residues. This CDR3 reads CASSIGQVGGYTF. The CDR3, as DNA: TGTGCCAGTAGTATAGGACAGGTGGGCGGCTACACCTTC. Full variable domain (remainder filled in from reference TRBV19 and TRBJ1-2): DGGITQSPKYLFRKEGQNVTLSCEQNLNHDAMYWYRQDPGQGLRLIYYSQIVNDFQKGDIAEGYSVSREKKESFPLTVTSAQKNPTAFYLCASSIGQVGGYTFGSGTRLTVV.

This clone has a handful of counts. This rearrangement joins TRBV5-6 to TRBJ2-5; 13 nucleotides agree with TRBD2. Germline CDR1 SGHDT, CDR2 YYEEEE. The CDR3 has 15 amino acids. The V segment lost 2 bases and the J segment 5 bases; nucleotides outside the gene matches: 3. CDR3 sequence: CASSLQLAGGETQYF. Written as DNA, the CDR3 is TGTGCCAGCAGCTTACAACTAGCGGGAGGGGAGACCCAGTACTTC.

The chain is built from TRBV6-4 and TRBJ2-3, with 10 bases lining up with TRBD2. The CDR3 contains 15 residues. J lost 4 bases, V lost 3 bases, and 4 bases had no gene match. Looked up from germline, CDR1 is MRHNA and CDR2 is SNTAGT. The CDR3 DNA is TGTGCCAGCAGTGAGAGCGGGGGGGCGTCAGATACGCAGTATTTT. This translates into CASSESGGASDTQYF.

The rearrangement uses TRBV7-9 and TRBJ2-7; 8 bases are a match to TRBD1. There are 15 residues in the CDR3. Germline V gives CDR1 SEHNR, CDR2 FQNEAQ (reference sequence). Trimming removed 1 base from V and 6 bases from J; junction bases left unmatched: 8. The DNA of the CDR3 is TGTGCCAGCAGCTTAGGTAGGACAGGGATCTCCGAGCAGTACTTC. Translated: CASSLGRTGISEQYF.

The chain has TRBV18 and TRBJ2-3; tentative D call: TRBD1 (5 bases). The CDR3 totals 14 residues. CDR1 and CDR2 from the germline V gene are KGHSH and LQKENI. V lost 3 bases, J lost 5 bases, and 12 bases lay in between. The CDR3 loop reads CASSPDTGVDTQYF. CDR3 nucleotide sequence: TGTGCCAGCTCACCTGATACAGGTGTAGATACGCAGTATTTT. Using reference TRBV18 and TRBJ2-3 for the parts outside the CDR3, the full variable domain is NAGVMQNPRHLVRRRGQEARLRCSPMKGHSHVYWYRQLPEEGLKFMVYLQKENIIDESGMPKERFSAEFPKEGPSILRIQQVVRGDSAAYFCASSPDTGVDTQYFGPGTRLTVL.

V usage is TRBV18 and J usage is TRBJ2-3; D may be TRBD2 (6 bases). V was shortened by 0 bases and J by 7 bases, with 14 bases between the two germline ends. Germline values: CDR1 KGHSH, CDR2 LQKENI. The CDR3 contains 15 residues. In DNA, the CDR3 is TGTGCCAGCTCACCACCGGGGGGAGCGTTATATACGCAGTATTTT. It specifies CASSPPGGALYTQYF.

The rearrangement joins TRBV2 to TRBJ1-3; D is perhaps TRBD1 (6 bases). V lost 2 bases to trimming and J lost 7 bases, with 18 bases between them. Germline V gene lookup returns CDR1 SNHLY and CDR2 FYNNEI. The CDR3 is 16 amino acids. CDR3 amino acids: CASSESLLQGWNTIYF. The CDR3 nucleotides read TGTGCCAGCAGTGAATCCCTCCTACAGGGTTGGAACACCATATATTTT.

The rearrangement links TRBV30 to TRBJ2-7; maybe TRBD2 (6 bases). The germline V and J ends were trimmed by 2 bases and 1 base, with 15 bases remaining between them. The CDR3 contains 15 residues. The germline V gene has CDR1 GTSNPN and CDR2 SVGIG (reference sequence). The CDR3 nucleotides read TGTGCCTGGAGTAGGCTTGGCGGAGGGTCCTACGAGCAGTACTTC. As protein: CAWSRLGGGSYEQYF.

The rearrangement joins TRBV19 to TRBJ1-2; D perhaps matches TRBD1 (5 bases). The CDR3 contains 14 residues. Germline V lookup: CDR1 LNHDA, CDR2 SQIVND (reference sequence). Between the trimmed V and J ends, which lost 5 bases and 4 bases, there was a span of 14 bases. In DNA, the CDR3 is TGTGCCAGTAGTCGTGGGAGGGGTGGCTATGGCTACACCTTC. This sequence encodes CASSRGRGGYGYTF.

The genes are TRBV19 and TRBJ2-1; no definite D call. Germline CDR1 and CDR2: LNHDA and SQIVND (reference sequence). Trimming removed 2 bases at V and 10 bases at J, with 6 bases between. The CDR3 runs to 11 residues. The CDR3 reads CASSIQWEQFF. CDR3 sequence (DNA): TGTGCCAGTAGTATACAGTGGGAGCAGTTCTTC.

This clone was found once. The V gene is TRBV6-1, the J gene TRBJ2-7, with 11 nucleotides matching TRBD2. With 2 bases clipped from V and 5 bases from J, the junction kept 8 bases outside the gene matches. Germline loops: CDR1 MNHNS, CDR2 SASEGT. The CDR3 has 16 amino acids. The CDR3 bases are TGTGCCAGCAGTGAAAGAGCTAGCGGGGGGATCAACGAGCAGTACTTC. Amino acid sequence: CASSERASGGINEQYF.

J is TRBJ2-7 and V is TRBV6-1, with D tentatively TRBD1 (6 bases). From germline, CDR1 is MNHNS and CDR2 SASEGT. The CDR3 loop spans 14 amino acids. Between the trimmed V and J ends, which lost 0 bases and 7 bases, there was a span of 13 bases. CDR3 sequence (DNA): TGTGCCAGCAGTGAAGCGTGGGGCCAGGGGGAGCAGTACTTC. It encodes CASSEAWGQGEQYF.

V usage is TRBV5-1 and J usage is TRBJ1-1, with 11 bases fitting TRBD1. Losses at the gene ends were 3 bases for V and 6 bases for J; bases not matched to a gene: 4. The length of the CDR3 is 14 residues. Germline V gives CDR1 SGHRS, CDR2 YFSETQ. CDR3 loop: CASSSGQGGAEAFF. In DNA, the CDR3 is TGCGCCAGCAGCTCGGGACAGGGGGGCGCTGAAGCTTTCTTT.

V is TRBV7-2 and J is TRBJ2-3, with 11 nucleotides matching TRBD2. The CDR3 is 18 amino acids. V dropped 2 bases and J dropped 0; count of bases not matched to a gene: 7. The germline V gene has CDR1 SGHTA and CDR2 FQGNSA. This CDR3 is CASSLPETSGVSTDTQYF. CDR3 in DNA: TGTGCCAGCAGCTTACCCGAGACTAGCGGGGTGAGCACAGATACGCAGTATTTT.

This clone has only one observation. The chain uses TRBV7-2 and TRBJ2-7; 7 nucleotides align to TRBD1. The CDR3 has 16 residues. CDR1 is SGHTA and CDR2 is FQGNSA in the germline V gene. V shed 5 bases, J shed 2 bases, and the junction held 12 bases outside the gene matches. This chain's CDR3 is CASSPNWTGETYEQYF. The CDR3 DNA sequence: TGTGCCAGCAGCCCGAACTGGACAGGAGAGACCTACGAGCAGTACTTC. Looking up the rest from reference TRBV7-2 and TRBJ2-7 gives the full variable domain: GAGVSQSPSNKVTEKGKDVELRCDPISGHTALYWYRQSLGQGLEFLIYFQGNSAPDKSGLPSDRFSAERTGGSVSTLTIQRTQQEDSAVYLCASSPNWTGETYEQYFGPGTRLTVT.

The J gene is TRBJ1-5, the V gene TRBV2; no reliable D call. Trimming shortened V by 0 bases and J by 9 bases, and 12 bases separated the two germline ends. Germline-derived CDR1 and CDR2 are SNHLY and FYNNEI. CDR3 size: 14 residues. CDR3 protein: CASSEAAVAWPQHF. CDR3 in DNA: TGTGCCAGCAGTGAAGCGGCAGTTGCATGGCCCCAGCATTTT.

The chain has TRBV15 and TRBJ2-5; 8 bases line up with TRBD2. The J call is doubtful: the DNA matches TRBJ2-7 better. CDR3 length equals 13 residues. Germline lookup yields CDR1 LNHNV and CDR2 YYDKDF (reference sequence). In DNA form, the CDR3 reads TGTGCCACTAGGGCTAGCGGGTCCTACGAGCAGTACTTC. Protein product: CATRASGSYEQYF.